Sequencing of this TCR beta chain was carried out in a study of T cells expressing NK-cell markers. Study-level points and caveats: The share of CD8+ T cells held by dominant NKG2C+ clonotypes was about 1.0-7.5% in about 6 donors.

TCRdb processed the 5' RACE reads again and assigns one entry to each CDR3 protein, with no DNA. The sample table includes 200,000 to 300,000 distinct CDR3 sequences. This CDR3 has 14 residues. Germline CDR1 SGHAT, CDR2 FQNNGV. Worth noting for this clonotype: Its cognate antigen is unknown.

The origin of this receptor is a man between 18 and 35 years old in good health. The source material was blood T cells: a sorted CD56 or NKG2C T cell subset, CD4+ or CD8+ T cells, or bulk PBMC T cells (not recorded which). The gene calls are TRBV11-2 and TRBJ2-5. The CDR3 loop is CASSLNRVRETQYF.